This is a list of T cell receptor beta chains from one sample in a study of cytomegalovirus exposure and HLA in healthy donors. Measured with immunoSEQ multiplex PCR; TCRdb has only the in-frame clones, and not every one. Of under 150,000 clones listed, 70% to 85% are singletons. The sample consisted of PBMCs. The receptors were gathered from a man aged 50 to 60 in good health and CMV-seronegative. The CDR3 runs from the conserved cysteine through the conserved F or W. D genes are given only for firm matches. Size tells how often a clone was seen (once, few, many) or the class of an expanded clone, and some rows leave it out.

CDR3aa,CDR3nt,v_gene,abundance,j_gene,d_gene
CASRRSPNTEAFF,TGTGCCAGTAGACGGTCCCCTAACACTGAAGCTTTCTTT,TRBV19,-,TRBJ1-1,-
CASSLPEGSYNEQFF,TGTGCCAGCAGTCTACCCGAGGGCTCCTACAATGAGCAGTTCTTC,TRBV13,-,TRBJ2-1,-
CASSFNFYNEQFF,TGTGCCAGCAGCTTTAATTTCTACAATGAGCAGTTCTTC,TRBV7-2,-,TRBJ2-1,-
CATALGTGATYEQYF,TGCGCCACCGCCCTGGGGACAGGGGCTACCTACGAGCAGTACTTC,TRBV5-1,-,TRBJ2-7,TRBD1
CASSIGQVWAGELFF,TGTGCCAGCAGCATAGGACAGGTCTGGGCCGGGGAGCTGTTTTTT,TRBV5-6,once,TRBJ2-2,TRBD1
CASSKEGDSNYGYTF,TGTGCCAGCAGCAAAGAAGGGGACTCTAACTATGGCTACACCTTC,TRBV21-1,-,TRBJ1-2,-
CASSDRGYGYTF,TGTGCCAGCAGTGACAGGGGCTATGGCTACACCTTC,TRBV2,-,TRBJ1-2,-
CASSLGVKGYTEAFF,TGTGCCAGCAGCTTAGGGGTAAAAGGGTACACTGAAGCTTTCTTT,TRBV5-6,few,TRBJ1-1,-
CASSLGPGSGNTIYF,TGTGCCAGCAGCTTGGGTCCGGGGAGTGGAAACACCATATATTTT,TRBV5-6,-,TRBJ1-3,-
CASSPTLPSGGAGTKNIQYF,TGCGCCAGCAGCCCCACCCTCCCTAGCGGGGGGGCTGGAACCAAAAACATTCAGTACTTC,TRBV5-1,-,TRBJ2-4,TRBD2
CAWSVQDNQPQHF,TGTGCCTGGAGTGTACAGGATAATCAGCCCCAGCATTTT,TRBV30,few,TRBJ1-5,-
CASSEGGGQREKLFF,TGTGCCAGCTCAGAAGGGGGCGGCCAGCGGGAAAAACTGTTTTTT,TRBV18,once,TRBJ1-4,TRBD1
CASSLRQGYAEQYF,TGTGCCAGCAGCTTGAGGCAGGGCTACGCCGAGCAGTACTTC,TRBV7-9,few,TRBJ2-7,-
CASSEAPPGGGGDGYTF,TGTGCCAGCAGTGAAGCGCCCCCGGGTGGGGGGGGCGATGGCTACACCTTC,TRBV2,-,TRBJ1-2,-
CASSVEGRGEQYF,TGTGCCAGCAGCGTAGAGGGGAGGGGCGAGCAGTACTTC,TRBV9,-,TRBJ2-7,TRBD2
CASSEEISRGGQSRSTDTQYF,TGTGCCAGCAGTGAAGAAATCTCGCGGGGGGGGCAATCGCGGAGCACAGATACGCAGTATTTT,TRBV2,few,TRBJ2-3,TRBD2
CASSPGTAINSPLHF,TGTGCCAGTAGCCCGGGGACAGCTATTAATTCACCCCTCCACTTT,TRBV19,-,TRBJ1-6,TRBD1
CAWRALGYEQYF,TGTGCCTGGAGAGCACTAGGCTACGAGCAGTACTTC,TRBV30,-,TRBJ2-7,-
CASSGTSGDEQFF,TGTGCCAGCAGCGGGACTAGCGGAGATGAGCAGTTCTTC,TRBV5-5,-,TRBJ2-1,TRBD2
CASSLVGSRGEKLFF,TGTGCCAGCAGCTTAGTAGGGTCCCGGGGTGAAAAACTGTTTTTT,TRBV11-2,-,TRBJ1-4,-
CASSLLAPNSGANVLTF,TGTGCCAGCAGCTTATTGGCCCCCAACTCTGGGGCCAACGTCCTGACTTTC,TRBV13,-,TRBJ2-6,-
CASRLDRDYGYTF,TGTGCCAGCAGACTCGACAGGGACTATGGCTACACCTTC,TRBV2,-,TRBJ1-2,TRBD1
CASSLEGSGLGDTQYF,TGTGCCAGCAGCTTGGAAGGTAGCGGGCTCGGAGATACGCAGTATTTT,TRBV5-6,-,TRBJ2-3,TRBD2
CASSLGRGTDTQYF,TGTGCCAGCAGCTTAGGCAGGGGTACAGATACGCAGTATTTT,TRBV7-9,-,TRBJ2-3,-
CASSIGGRNQPQHF,TGTGCCAGTAGTATTGGGGGCCGAAATCAGCCCCAGCATTTT,TRBV19,-,TRBJ1-5,-
CASSDSSGSYNEQFF,TGTGCCAGCAGTGACTCTAGCGGCTCCTACAATGAGCAGTTCTTC,TRBV6-4,-,TRBJ2-1,-
CSVGWTSKETQYF,TGCAGCGTAGGATGGACATCAAAAGAGACCCAGTACTTC,TRBV29-1,-,TRBJ2-5,-
CASSPFGGNGEQFF,TGTGCCAGCAGCCCGTTCGGAGGGAATGGTGAGCAGTTCTTC,TRBV7-3,-,TRBJ2-1,-
CASSLTQGYGYTF,TGTGCCAGCAGCCTAACACAGGGCTATGGCTACACCTTC,TRBV7-9,-,TRBJ1-2,-
CASGPQGDGYTF,TGTGCCAGTGGACCACAGGGGGATGGCTACACCTTC,TRBV27,-,TRBJ1-2,TRBD1
CASSTTGDGEKLFF,TGTGCCAGCAGCACGACAGGGGATGGTGAAAAACTGTTTTTT,TRBV5-6,few,TRBJ1-4,TRBD1
CASSHRGGGRTGELFF,TGCGCCAGCAGCCACAGGGGCGGGGGGAGAACCGGGGAGCTGTTTTTT,TRBV4-1,-,TRBJ2-2,TRBD2
CASSLGGQDTQYF,TGTGCCAGCAGCTTAGGGGGCCAAGATACGCAGTATTTT,TRBV7-9,-,TRBJ2-3,-
CASSADRGTGNTIYF,TGCGCCAGCAGCGCGGACAGGGGAACTGGAAACACCATATATTTT,TRBV5-1,-,TRBJ1-3,TRBD1
CASSQDLRSIYGYTF,TGTGCCAGCAGCCAAGATCTGAGGTCCATCTATGGCTACACCTTC,TRBV4-2,-,TRBJ1-2,-
CADADRGNYEQYF,TGTGCTGATGCCGACAGGGGCAACTACGAGCAGTACTTC,TRBV5-8,-,TRBJ2-7,TRBD1
CAISERGTGGNEQFF,TGTGCCATCAGTGAGCGGGGGACAGGGGGCAATGAGCAGTTCTTC,TRBV10-3,-,TRBJ2-1,TRBD1
CASSFWTGNNSYNEQFF,TGCGCCAGCAGCTTCTGGACAGGTAACAACTCCTACAATGAGCAGTTCTTC,TRBV5-1,-,TRBJ2-1,TRBD1
CASSQGSRGRSDTQYF,TGCGCCAGCAGCCAAGGGAGCAGGGGGCGCTCAGATACGCAGTATTTT,TRBV4-1,-,TRBJ2-3,TRBD1
CASSLEQGFGNTIYF,TGTGCCAGCAGCTTGGAACAGGGGTTTGGAAACACCATATATTTT,TRBV5-8,-,TRBJ1-3,TRBD1
CATSFPGTGAHEQFF,TGTGCCACCAGCTTCCCCGGGACAGGGGCCCATGAGCAGTTCTTC,TRBV15,-,TRBJ2-1,TRBD1
CSVAGTGVQPQHF,TGCAGCGTTGCCGGGACAGGGGTTCAGCCCCAGCATTTT,TRBV29-1,-,TRBJ1-5,TRBD1
CASSRLDLNTDTQYF,TGCGCCAGCAGCCGCCTAGACCTGAACACAGATACGCAGTATTTT,TRBV4-1,once,TRBJ2-3,-
CASRGGMDGYTF,TGTGCCAGCAGGGGGGGAATGGATGGCTACACCTTC,TRBV25-1,-,TRBJ1-2,-
CASSAGEGFNYGYTF,TGTGCCAGCAGCGCTGGGGAGGGGTTTAACTATGGCTACACCTTC,TRBV9,-,TRBJ1-2,-
CASSSGLAGPYEQYF,TGCGCCAGCAGCTCAGGACTAGCGGGACCCTACGAGCAGTACTTC,TRBV5-1,-,TRBJ2-7,TRBD2
CASSASVGPYNSPLHF,TGTGCCAGCAGTGCCTCGGTGGGCCCCTATAATTCACCCCTCCACTTT,TRBV6-6,once,TRBJ1-6,-
CASSPSDRLSYEQYF,TGTGCCAGCAGCCCCTCAGACAGACTCTCCTACGAGCAGTACTTC,TRBV5-4,-,TRBJ2-7,-
CASSSGQVNSPLHF,TGTGCCAGCAGCTCGGGACAGGTGAATTCACCCCTCCACTTT,TRBV2,few,TRBJ1-6,TRBD1
CASGSDRNNQPQHF,TGTGCCAGCGGATCGGACAGAAACAATCAGCCCCAGCATTTT,TRBV2,-,TRBJ1-5,-
CAWSLMADSPLHF,TGTGCCTGGAGTTTAATGGCCGATTCACCCCTCCACTTT,TRBV30,-,TRBJ1-6,-
CASSYGAANTEAFF,TGTGCCAGCAGTTATGGGGCGGCGAACACTGAAGCTTTCTTT,TRBV27,once,TRBJ1-1,-
CASSLVGASEQFF,TGCGCCAGCAGCTTGGTGGGGGCCAGTGAGCAGTTCTTC,TRBV5-1,-,TRBJ2-1,-
CASTRTSGDETQYF,TGTGCCAGCACCAGGACTAGCGGGGACGAGACGCAGTATTTT,TRBV7-9,-,TRBJ2-3,TRBD2
CASSPGGRETQYF,TGCGCCAGCAGTCCGGGGGGCCGGGAGACCCAGTACTTC,TRBV5-1,-,TRBJ2-5,-